This entry lists 14 T cell receptor beta chains sequenced from one sample in a study of blood T cell repertoires in COVID-19. Sequencing was performed with immunoSEQ multiplex PCR; in TCRdb, only in-frame clones are kept and a portion is missing. The repertoire holds under 300,000 clones, with approximately 90% as singletons. The specimen sequenced was peripheral blood. The receptor set was obtained from a young woman with active or convalescent COVID-19.

CDR3 bases: TGTGCCAGCAGAAACCGGGGGGCCTCAGATACGCAGTATTTT. Translation gives CASRNRGASDTQYF. The rearrangement joins TRBV5-8 to TRBJ2-3; tentatively, D is TRBD2 (7 bases). The CDR3 has 14 amino acids. CDR1 is SGHTS and CDR2 is YDEGEE in the germline V gene. The V end was cut by 5 bases, the J end by 4 bases, with 14 bases between. The whole variable domain, filled in from reference TRBV5-8 and TRBJ2-3, reads EAGVTQSPTHLIKTRGQQATLRCSPISGHTSVYWYQQALGLGLQFLLWYDEGEERNRGNFPPRFSGRQFPNYSSELNVNALELEDSALYLCASRNRGASDTQYFGPGTRLTVL.

The V call is TRBV4-3, the J call TRBJ1-6; D might be TRBD1 (5 bases). The V end lost 0 bases, the J end lost 15 bases, and 24 bases lay between the germline ends. The CDR3 runs to 17 residues. Germline V gene sequence: CDR1 LGHNA, CDR2 YSLEER. CDR3 region: CASSQEVFGGWDGSLHF. The CDR3 DNA is TGCGCCAGCAGCCAAGAGGTGTTCGGGGGTTGGGATGGGAGCCTCCACTTT.

CDR3 region: CASRRQVPNSPLHF. In DNA, the CDR3 is TGCGCCAGCAGGCGACAGGTGCCTAATTCACCCCTCCACTTT. The chain links TRBV5-1 to TRBJ1-6, with D maybe TRBD1 (6 bases). Germline loops: CDR1 SGHRS, CDR2 YFSETQ. Trimming stripped 5 bases from V and 6 bases from J, with 12 bases between. The CDR3 has 14 amino acids.

The chain links TRBV6-5 to TRBJ1-2; maybe TRBD1 (6 bases). Trimming left V 8 bases short and J 0 bases short, with 16 bases between. Germline V gene lookup returns CDR1 MNHEY and CDR2 SVGAGI. The length of the CDR3 is 15 residues. The DNA of the CDR3 is TGTGCCAGCCGTCGTGGGGGCGTAGCTAACTATGGCTACACCTTC. Amino acids: CASRRGGVANYGYTF.

This clone was counted between two and nine times. The genes are TRBV28 and TRBJ2-2; 8 nucleotides line up with TRBD1. Germline V gives CDR1 MDHEN, CDR2 SYDVKM. The CDR3 consists of 14 residues. Trimming took 6 bases from V and 6 from J; bases not matched to a gene: 6. The CDR3 DNA is TGTGCCAGCAGAGGACAGGGCTTTCCCGGGGAGCTGTTTTTT. It yields the protein CASRGQGFPGELFF.

V and J are TRBV7-2 and TRBJ2-2; 9 bases line up with TRBD1. This CDR3 is built from 15 residues. Germline assignment: CDR1 SGHTA and CDR2 FQGNSA. V shed 5 bases, J shed 3 bases, and the junction held 4 bases outside the gene matches. The CDR3 loop is CASSPRDRDTGELFF. The CDR3 DNA is TGTGCCAGCAGCCCCCGGGACAGGGACACCGGGGAGCTGTTTTTT.

This sequence joins TRBV7-2 and TRBJ1-1; 8 bases are shared with TRBD1. Germline V gene lookup returns CDR1 SGHTA and CDR2 FQGNSA. The CDR3 loop spans 15 amino acids. Unmatched junction bases numbered 9, after V lost 5 bases and J lost 4 bases. CDR3 region: CASSRGGQGSTEAFF. The CDR3 bases are TGTGCCAGCAGCAGGGGAGGACAGGGCAGCACTGAAGCTTTCTTT.

V is TRBV5-5 and J is TRBJ1-3; 9 bases fit TRBD1. The CDR3 runs to 16 residues. Germline CDR1 and CDR2: SGHKS and YYEKEE (reference sequence). The trim removed 4 bases at V and 2 bases at J, leaving 7 bases unmatched. The CDR3 sequence: CASSLDRGPPGNTIYF. CDR3 DNA: TGTGCCAGCAGCCTGGACAGGGGACCCCCTGGAAACACCATATATTTT.

This clone was recorded only once. The V and J genes are TRBV30 and TRBJ1-1; D not certain. The length of the CDR3 is 13 residues. The V end lost 3 bases, the J end lost 4 bases, and 12 bases lay between the germline ends. The germline V gene encodes CDR1 GTSNPN and CDR2 SVGIG (reference sequence). CDR3 sequence: CAWSLGGSTEAFF. The CDR3 DNA follows: TGTGCCTGGAGCTTAGGAGGGAGCACTGAAGCTTTCTTT.

The chain recombines TRBV9 with TRBJ2-1; no clear D. The ends were cut back, 4 bases at V and 5 bases at J, with 10 bases in the middle. The CDR3 totals 13 residues. Germline V gene data show CDR1 as SGDLS and CDR2 as YYNGEE. CDR3 residues: CASSPVTNNEQFF. The CDR3 bases are TGTGCCAGCAGCCCCGTTACAAACAATGAGCAGTTCTTC. Combining the CDR3 with reference TRBV9 and TRBJ2-1 gives the whole variable domain DSGVTQTPKHLITATGQRVTLRCSPRSGDLSVYWYQQSLDQGLQFLIQYYNGEERAKGNILERFSAQQFPDLHSELNLSSLELGDSALYFCASSPVTNNEQFFGPGTRLTVL.

The genes are TRBV9 and TRBJ1-2, with a possible D match to TRBD1 (6 bases). Looked up from germline, CDR1 is SGDLS and CDR2 is YYNGEE. Trimming took off 4 bases at V and 5 bases at J, with 18 bases between the two ends. The CDR3 is made up of 15 amino acids. CDR3 region: CASSQFDVQGYGYTF. The CDR3 DNA reads as TGTGCCAGCAGCCAGTTCGACGTCCAGGGGTATGGCTACACCTTC.

A single count supports this clone. The rearrangement uses TRBV6-5 and TRBJ2-1; 7 positions agree with TRBD2. CDR1 and CDR2 (germline): MNHEY, SVGAGI. This CDR3 has 15 amino acids. V lost 7 bases to trimming and J lost 4 bases; unmatched junction nucleotides: 10. The CDR3 protein is CASNPAGIFYNEQFF. DNA for the CDR3: TGTGCCAGCAATCCAGCGGGGATCTTTTACAATGAGCAGTTCTTC.

The chain is built from TRBV2 and TRBJ1-4; D is uncertain. Trimming removed 6 bases at V and 8 bases at J, with 7 bases between. CDR1 and CDR2 from the germline V gene are SNHLY and FYNNEI. CDR3 length: 11 amino acids. The CDR3 DNA sequence: TGTGCCAGCAGGAGGGAGGAAAAACTGTTTTTT. Translation: CASRREEKLFF.

The gene calls are TRBV9 and TRBJ1-1; the D gene is possibly TRBD1 (6 bases). This CDR3 is built from 15 residues. Germline V gives CDR1 SGDLS, CDR2 YYNGEE. V was pared by 4 bases and J by 1 base, with 14 bases between. The CDR3 loop reads CASSPWGGANTEAFF. CDR3 sequence (DNA): TGTGCCAGCAGCCCTTGGGGGGGGGCGAACACTGAAGCTTTCTTT.